This TCR beta chain was identified during a study of T cells after yellow fever vaccination. About the study: Preparation used SMART-Seq v4 Ultra Low Input for the low-cell-number fractions. Points from the study as a whole: Once the booster was given, most primary-vaccination clones reappeared, at around 95% for CD4 and over 70% for CD8. In FACS-sorted repertoires, abundant clonotypes from the bulk population could appear as contaminants.

A universal primer site and UMIs were added as TCR cDNA was made by 5'RACE template switching. Each CDR3 protein gets one entry after TCRdb re-called the 5' RACE reads with MiXCR. The data contain a few hundred thousand distinct CDR3 sequences, over 15% of them singletons. The germline V gene has CDR1 LGHNA and CDR2 YSLEER. V gave up 1 base and J gave up 9 bases, with 13 bases separating them. The CDR3 consists of 14 residues. This clonotype was seen only a few times. Its specificity is not known. Sequences were derived from PBMCs, sampled 15 days after the yellow fever booster vaccination. The source of this sequence is a man under 40 who received the YFV17D yellow fever vaccine. This chain connects TRBV4-3 to TRBJ2-1; D is perhaps TRBD1 or TRBD2 (6 bases each). The CDR3 loop is CASSQGTGGGEQFF. The CDR3 nucleotides are TGCGCCAGCAGCCAAGGCACCGGAGGGGGTGAGCAGTTCTTC.